This T cell receptor (beta chain) was profiled in a study of CD8 T cells in ankylosing spondylitis. General study points: Clones linked to disease were reported to show significant enrichment in matched ankylosing spondylitis synovial fluid.

The CDR3 sequence is 13 residues long. Trimming removed 2 bases from V and 4 bases from J, with 8 bases in between. The V gene's germline CDR1 is MNHEY and CDR2 SMNVEV (reference sequence). This clonotype has ten or more counts. Its antigen is unknown. It was by quantitative 5'-RACE with molecular barcodes that TCR beta libraries were made. MiXCR was run by TCRdb on the 5' RACE reads, yielding one entry per CDR3 protein. The sample has about 100,000 distinct CDR3 sequences, about 8.3% seen once. V and J are TRBV27 and TRBJ1-1; TRBD1 might be the D (5 bases). The source material was blood, either unsorted or a sorted T cell fraction (not recorded which). This TCR came from a male donor with ankylosing spondylitis or in good health (not recorded which). For the CDR3, the DNA is TGTGCCAGCAGTTTACCGGGGGGCACTGAAGCTTTCTTT. This gives the protein CASSLPGGTEAFF.